These T cell receptor beta chains were read from a single sample in a study of vaccination effects on CD4 cells after COVID-19. Repertoires were generated with immunoSEQ multiplex PCR, while TCRdb's copy carries only in-frame clones and drops some. This table holds under 80,000 clones, 76% found once. No antigen has been assigned to these receptors. The input for sequencing was CD4+ T cells from PBMCs cultured with HCoV-OC43 spike peptides, taken after COVID-19 vaccination. The receptor set was obtained from a human donor who received a COVID-19 vaccine. Both conserved end residues are part of each CDR3. The order of the fields is clone size, D gene, V gene, CDR3 protein. D genes are given only for firm matches. Part of the rows lack a size; the others show once, few, many or a class for expanded clones.

>-|-|TRBV20-1
CSARDGASYTF
>-|-|TRBV5-6
CASSFGGERSQPQHF
>-|-|TRBV2
CASSELKGEKLFF
>-|-|TRBV30
CAWRSKTPRQETQYF
>-|TRBD1|TRBV6-5
CASRRDRGTDTQYF
>-|-|TRBV5-1
CASSLALGVGTDTQYF
>-|-|TRBV28
CASSLSEARLNTEAFF
>-|TRBD2|TRBV3-1/TRBV3-2
CASSHPGAGGLTGELFF
>-|-|TRBV3-1/TRBV3-2
CASSRAERAQHF
>-|-|TRBV28
CASRTGFNQPQHF
>-|TRBD1|TRBV18
CASSPIPPGQGDGKNIQYF
>few|-|TRBV4-3
CASRIPGTGELFF
>-|-|TRBV5-8
CASSLAWGGTGNTIYF
>-|-|TRBV6-5
CASSYSKAGRTEAFF
>-|-|TRBV5-1
CASSLGSGFSVGTDTQYF
>many|-|TRBV3-1/TRBV3-2
CASSSQGRNQPQHF
>-|TRBD1|TRBV3-1/TRBV3-2
CASSQRMGQGANTF
>few|-|TRBV5-1
CASSLGMDTEAFF
>-|-|TRBV6-5
CASSRDWKETQYF
>-|TRBD2|TRBV28
CASSLRTRKNIQYF